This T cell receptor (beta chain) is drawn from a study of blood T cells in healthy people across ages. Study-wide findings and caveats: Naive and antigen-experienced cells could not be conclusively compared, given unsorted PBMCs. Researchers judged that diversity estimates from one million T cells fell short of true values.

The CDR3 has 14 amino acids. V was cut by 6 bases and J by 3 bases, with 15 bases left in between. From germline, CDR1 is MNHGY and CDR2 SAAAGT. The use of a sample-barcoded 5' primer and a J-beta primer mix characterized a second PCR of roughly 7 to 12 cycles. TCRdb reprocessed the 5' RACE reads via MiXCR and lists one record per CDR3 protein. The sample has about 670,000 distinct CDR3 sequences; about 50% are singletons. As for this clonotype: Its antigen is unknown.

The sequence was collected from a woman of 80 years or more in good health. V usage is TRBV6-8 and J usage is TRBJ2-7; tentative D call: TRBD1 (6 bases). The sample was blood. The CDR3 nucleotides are TGTGCCAGCAGCCCCCTCAAACAGGGCTACGAGCAGTACTTC. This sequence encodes CASSPLKQGYEQYF.